The T cell receptor (beta chain) described here comes from a study of graft-versus-host responses after intestinal transplantation. Study-level information: Recipients had transplants, and these were multivisceral, liver-intestinal, or isolated intestinal. Every one of the recipients received anti-thymocyte globulin induction and afterwards took tacrolimus and steroids for roughly 3 years.

Produced via immunoSEQ multiplex PCR; TCRdb's table is partial and in-frame only. The table lists about 98,000 clones, roughly 88% of them singletons. A note on this clone: As yet, its antigen is unknown.

General study findings and limits: With peak circulating GvH clone levels came an association with early post-transplant HvG declines. Investigators detected GvH clones in recipient marrow, with some emerging earlier in ileum or blood.

The V end was cut by 4 bases, the J end by 2 bases, with 6 bases between. This CDR3 has 13 residues. The V gene's germline CDR1 is GTSNPN and CDR2 SVGIG (reference sequence). The V gene is TRBV30, the J gene TRBJ2-6; D uncertain. Sequencing was performed on PBMCs, taken 255 days after intestinal transplant. This sequence was found in a human patient who received an intestinal transplant, so some T cells may come from the graft donor. As DNA, the CDR3 is TGTGCCTGGACCCTAACTGGGGCCAACGTCCTGACTTTC. Encoded protein: CAWTLTGANVLTF.